This T cell receptor (beta chain) was profiled in a study of shared clonotypes between healthy human individuals (dated by TCRdb to the early 2020s). Regarding the complete study: The cohort included a few men and a couple of women between 18 and 49 years of age. For each donor, CD4 naive and CD4 memory were each run on three plates, CD8 naive on two plates, and CD8 memory on one plate. To estimate repertoire size and how much clonotype sharing occurs between individuals, the study deeply sequenced the blood TCR repertoires of several healthy adults. To increase sequencing depth and limit assay-specific biases, different laboratories used diverse techniques to prepare libraries and sequence TCR repertoires. Per donor, leukapheresis produced somewhere between about 0.94 and 9 billion PBMCs.

CDR1 and CDR2 were assigned from the germline V gene as SGHRS and YFSETQ. V drops 2 bases and J drops 4 bases, leaving 12 bases in between. Including the terminal cysteine and phenylalanine, the CDR3 comprises 15 residues. Only the CDR3 DNA stays, 45 bases, in frame from base 1. A remark on this clone: Its antigen target is currently unknown. No much larger clone is present one base from it, and per-base qualities are unavailable.

TCR CDR3 regions were amplified from genomic DNA by multiplex PCR using the deep immunoSEQ assay. Extracted genomic DNA from each cell subset was distributed evenly across all wells of several immunoSEQ 96-well plates, and each plate was treated as a replicate. For sorted subsets, approximately 190 ng of genomic DNA, equivalent to around 30,000 T cell genomes, went into each replicate PCR. Purified libraries were quantified with a Qubit 3.0 fluorometer, sized on a Bioanalyzer 2100, and re-quantified with the KAPA Library Quantification kit. Each immunoSEQ 96-well plate was sequenced on its own single-read 150-cycle Illumina NextSeq 550 flow cell. From the authors' description of their analysis: The immunoSEQ output contained only junctional sequences without quality scores, so filtering could not match that applied to full-length reads. To assign V/J genes and CDR3, sequences were annotated using PyIR, a Python wrapper for IgBLAST v1.9, with IMGT germline references. Reads with weak V/J assignments (E-value above 1e-6), missing CDR3, stop codons, out-of-frame junctions, or ambiguous translated residues were removed. V3J clonotypes were defined as sequences sharing an identical inferred V gene, J gene, and CDR3 amino acid sequence. Percentage overlap between repertoires was calculated by dividing the number of shared unique clonotypes by the size of the smaller repertoire. Richness of each repertoire was evaluated using RTK rarefaction, the Chao1 estimator, and Recon v2.1 estimates of unobserved clonotypes. Generation probabilities were computed with OLGA for all TCRbeta clonotypes obtained by the gDNA method from several donors. Here the immuneACCESS table is served through TCRdb, limited to in-frame sequences with V and J called. Missing clones are a known gap in these copies; in checked studies unresolved V genes cover under half, and the rest lacks a known reason. The DNA gave D and trimming, while V, J and clone size come from that table. The sample profile shows around 1.5 million clones; 95% to 99% of them were found once. The ten largest clones take up about 0.45% of the sample.

Donors were healthy HIV-negative adults with no recently reported acute infections or vaccinations. All donors were Caucasian adults living in Nashville, Tennessee, USA. Magnetic negative selection was used to enrich CD4+ T cells, after which naive cells were positively selected on CD45RA and the negative fraction became the memory subset. Blood was collected by leukapheresis, and PBMCs were isolated by Ficoll-Histopaque density gradient centrifugation and then cryopreserved in liquid nitrogen vapor phase. Purity and quantity of every magnetically sorted T cell population were checked by analytical flow cytometry. Each sorted fraction had its genomic DNA isolated and then quantified by UV absorbance on a Nanodrop 2000c. Broad study findings and their caveats: Naive subsets generally had larger estimated clonotype richness than memory subsets. The genetic and exposure-history diversity represented was limited by the small number of donors. Pairwise subsampling indicated that sequencing depth was expected to affect the degree of clonotype sharing among donors. Even with the large sequencing depth, rarefaction of the sorted-subset datasets indicated that sequencing was incomplete. Sampling was restricted to blood, and TCR repertoires in tissue are likely to differ from TCR repertoires in blood. When a handful of donors were compared, the shared fraction of clonotypes was 5% to 6.5% for naive CD4, approximately 3.5% for naive CD8, more than 2% for memory CD4, and about 0.36% for memory CD8. Higher generation probabilities were observed for clonotypes shared by all four sorted-subset donors than for non-shared clonotypes.

The sequenced material came from naive CD4+ T cells sorted from blood. The sample's cell subset or site label, in plain terms: CD45RA+ positively selected. The chain employs TRBV5-1 and TRBJ2-2; the D gene identity is not certain. The receptor was isolated from a man aged 25 to 40 in good health. DNA sequence: TGCGCCAGCAGCTTTGTTCTTGGCACCACCGGGGAGCTGTTTTTT. Its translation reads: CASSFVLGTTGELFF.